This T cell receptor (beta chain) was retrieved from a study of OX40 agonist ivuxolimab in advanced cancers. Study-level background: Participants averaged approximately 60 years of age (range about 23 to 90) and were roughly 80% male.

Study findings and constraints: Expanded clones tended on average to be more numerous among CD8+ T cells than CD4+. Clonal expansion from baseline to week 6 occurred in both CD4+ and CD8+ T cells.

Trimming took 3 bases from V and 2 from J, leaving 17 bases between them. There are 16 residues in the CDR3. Germline lookup yields CDR1 MGHRA and CDR2 YSYEKL. Here immunoSEQ multiplex PCR was the method, and the copy in TCRdb shows in-frame clones only, minus some. The sample has approximately 6,300 clones; roughly 80% are singletons. This clone was detected only once. The antigen is unknown. Source: CD4+ or CD8+ T cells sorted from blood, taken in a trial of the OX40 agonist ivuxolimab. The chain employs TRBV4-1 and TRBJ2-7; no clear D. The TCR originated in an adult with an advanced solid tumor such as melanoma, head and neck, liver or kidney cancer. For the CDR3, the DNA is TGCGCCAGCAGCCAGATTCCACTTTTGTCCACCTACGAGCAGTACTTC. As protein: CASSQIPLLSTYEQYF.